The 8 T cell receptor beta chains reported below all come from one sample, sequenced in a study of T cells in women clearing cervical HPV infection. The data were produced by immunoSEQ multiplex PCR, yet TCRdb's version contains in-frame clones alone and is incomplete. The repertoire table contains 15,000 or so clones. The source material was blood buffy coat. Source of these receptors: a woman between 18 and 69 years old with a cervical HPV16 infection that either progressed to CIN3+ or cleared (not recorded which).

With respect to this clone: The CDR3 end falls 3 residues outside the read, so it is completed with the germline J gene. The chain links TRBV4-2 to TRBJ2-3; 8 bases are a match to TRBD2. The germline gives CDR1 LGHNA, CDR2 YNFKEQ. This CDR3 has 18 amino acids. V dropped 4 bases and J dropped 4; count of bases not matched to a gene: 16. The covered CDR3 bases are TGTGCCAGCAGCCCGACGTACCGAGCGGGAGTCGGTCCAGATACG. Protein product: CASSPTYRAGVGPDT. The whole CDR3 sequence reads CASSPTYRAGVGPDTQYF.

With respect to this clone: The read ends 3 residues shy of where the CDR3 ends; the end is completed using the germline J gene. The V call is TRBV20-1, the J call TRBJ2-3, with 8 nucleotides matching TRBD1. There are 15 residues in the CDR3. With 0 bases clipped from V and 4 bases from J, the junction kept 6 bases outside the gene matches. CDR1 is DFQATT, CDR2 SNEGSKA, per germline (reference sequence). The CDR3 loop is CSARELQGVPDTQYF. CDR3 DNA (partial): TGCAGTGCTAGAGAACTACAGGGGGTGCCAGATACG.

CDR3 bases read: TGTGCCAGCCGGGGTGGAGAGACC. Translating it yields CASRGGET. The entire CDR3 protein reads CASRGGETQYF. J is TRBJ2-5 and V is TRBV28; weak D call: TRBD2 (5 bases). The read comes to an end 3 residues before the CDR3 does, leaving the germline J gene to fill in the end. V gave up 8 bases and J gave up 4 bases, with 8 bases separating them. There are 11 residues in the CDR3. Germline V CDR1 and CDR2: MDHEN, SYDVKM.

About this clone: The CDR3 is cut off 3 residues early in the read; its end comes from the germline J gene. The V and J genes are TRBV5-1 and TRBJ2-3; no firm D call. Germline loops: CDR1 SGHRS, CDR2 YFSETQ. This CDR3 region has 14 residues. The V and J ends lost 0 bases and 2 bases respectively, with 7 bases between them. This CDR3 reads CASSLGYNTDTQYF. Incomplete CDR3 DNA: TGCGCCAGCAGCTTGGGTTATAACACAGATACG.

The CDR3 protein is CSARGYRAQETQYF. The DNA read from the CDR3 is TGCAGTGCTAGGGGGTACAGGGCTCAAGAGACC. V usage is TRBV20-1 and J usage is TRBJ2-5, with D possibly being TRBD1 (6 bases). The CDR3 goes on 3 residues after the read ends, and that part is filled in from the germline J gene. Germline CDR1 and CDR2: DFQATT and SNEGSKA (reference sequence). The CDR3 is 14 amino acids. Trimming took 3 bases from V and 2 from J, leaving 13 bases between them.

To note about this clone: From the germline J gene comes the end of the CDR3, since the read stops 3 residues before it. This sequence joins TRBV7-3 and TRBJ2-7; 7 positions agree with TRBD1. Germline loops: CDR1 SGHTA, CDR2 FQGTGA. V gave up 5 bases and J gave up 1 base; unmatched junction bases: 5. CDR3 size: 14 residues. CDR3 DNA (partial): TGTGCCAGCAGCCTCCGACAGGGATCCTACGAG. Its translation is CASSLRQGSYE. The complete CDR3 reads CASSLRQGSYEQYF.

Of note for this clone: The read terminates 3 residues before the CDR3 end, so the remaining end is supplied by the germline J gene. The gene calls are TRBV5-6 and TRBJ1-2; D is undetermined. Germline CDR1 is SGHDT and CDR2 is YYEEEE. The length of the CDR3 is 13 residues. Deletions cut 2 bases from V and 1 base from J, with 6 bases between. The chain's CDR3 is CASSFGDNYGYTF. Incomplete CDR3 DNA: TGTGCCAGCAGCTTCGGGGATAACTATGGC.

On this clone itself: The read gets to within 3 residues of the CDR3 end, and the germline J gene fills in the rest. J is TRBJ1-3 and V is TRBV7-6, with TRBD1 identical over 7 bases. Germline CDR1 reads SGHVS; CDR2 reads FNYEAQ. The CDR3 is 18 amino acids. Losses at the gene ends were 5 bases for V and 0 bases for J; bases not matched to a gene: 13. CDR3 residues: CASSPTVNRGDSGNTIYF. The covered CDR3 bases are TGTGCCAGCAGCCCTACCGTGAACAGGGGAGACTCTGGAAACACC.